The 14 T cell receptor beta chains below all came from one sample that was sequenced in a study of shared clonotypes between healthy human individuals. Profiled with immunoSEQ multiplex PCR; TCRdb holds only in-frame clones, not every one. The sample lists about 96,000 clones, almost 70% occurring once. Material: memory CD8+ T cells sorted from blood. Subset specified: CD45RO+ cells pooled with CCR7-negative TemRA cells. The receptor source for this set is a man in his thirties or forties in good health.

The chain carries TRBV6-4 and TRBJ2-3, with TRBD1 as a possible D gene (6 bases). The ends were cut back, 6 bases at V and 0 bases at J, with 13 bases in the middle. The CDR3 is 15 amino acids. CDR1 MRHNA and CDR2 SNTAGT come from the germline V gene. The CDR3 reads CASSETGGSTDTQYF. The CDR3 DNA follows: TGTGCCAGCAGCGAGACAGGCGGGAGCACAGATACGCAGTATTTT.

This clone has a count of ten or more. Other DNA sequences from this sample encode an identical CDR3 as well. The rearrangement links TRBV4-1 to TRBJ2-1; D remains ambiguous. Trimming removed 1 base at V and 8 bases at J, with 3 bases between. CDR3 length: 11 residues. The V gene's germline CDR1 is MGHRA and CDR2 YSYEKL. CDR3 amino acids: CASSQVDEQFF. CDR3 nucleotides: TGCGCCAGCAGCCAAGTAGATGAGCAGTTCTTC.

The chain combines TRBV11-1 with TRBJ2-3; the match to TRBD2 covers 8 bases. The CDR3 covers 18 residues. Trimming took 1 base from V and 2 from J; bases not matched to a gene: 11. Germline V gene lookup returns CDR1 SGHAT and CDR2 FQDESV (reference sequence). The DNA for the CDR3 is TGTGCCAGCAGCTTAGGCCGGGAGGGGACGCCAGTCACAGATACGCAGTATTTT. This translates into CASSLGREGTPVTDTQYF.

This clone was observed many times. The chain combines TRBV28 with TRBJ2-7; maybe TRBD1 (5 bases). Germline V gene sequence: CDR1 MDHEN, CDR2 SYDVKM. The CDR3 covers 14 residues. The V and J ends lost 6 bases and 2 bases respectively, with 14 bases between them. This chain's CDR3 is CASSLGADPYEQYF. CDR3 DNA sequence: TGTGCCAGCAGCCTAGGGGCAGACCCCTACGAGCAGTACTTC. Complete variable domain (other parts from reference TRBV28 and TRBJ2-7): DVKVTQSSRYLVKRTGEKVFLECVQDMDHENMFWYRQDPGLGLRLIYFSYDVKMKEKGDIPEGYSVSREKKERFSLILESASTNQTSMYLCASSLGADPYEQYFGPGTRLTVT.

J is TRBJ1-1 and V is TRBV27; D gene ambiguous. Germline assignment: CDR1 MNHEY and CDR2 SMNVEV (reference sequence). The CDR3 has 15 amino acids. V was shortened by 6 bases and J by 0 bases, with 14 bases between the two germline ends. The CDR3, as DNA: TGTGCCAGCAGGGATAGAACCTTTTTGAACACTGAAGCTTTCTTT. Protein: CASRDRTFLNTEAFF.

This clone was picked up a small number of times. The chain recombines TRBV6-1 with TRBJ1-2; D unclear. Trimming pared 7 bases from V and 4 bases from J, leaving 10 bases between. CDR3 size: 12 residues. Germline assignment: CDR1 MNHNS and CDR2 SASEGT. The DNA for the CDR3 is TGTGCCAGCATGGGGAGTCTCTATGGCTACACCTTC. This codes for CASMGSLYGYTF.

CDR3 in DNA: TGTGCCAGCAGCCTGAGAATAGCGGGAGGACGCTACAATGAGCAGTTCTTC. Translated, it gives CASSLRIAGGRYNEQFF. The genes are TRBV7-8 and TRBJ2-1; TRBD2 matches at 10 bases. CDR1 is SGHVS, CDR2 FQNEAQ, per germline. With V trimmed by 5 bases and J by 3 bases, 10 bases remained unmatched. The CDR3 sequence is 17 residues long.

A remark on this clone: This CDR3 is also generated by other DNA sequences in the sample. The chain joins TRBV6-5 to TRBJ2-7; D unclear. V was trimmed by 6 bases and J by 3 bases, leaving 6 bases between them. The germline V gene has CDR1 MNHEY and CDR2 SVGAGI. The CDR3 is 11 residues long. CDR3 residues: CASSTNYEQYF. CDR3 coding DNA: TGTGCCAGCAGCACCAACTACGAGCAGTACTTC.

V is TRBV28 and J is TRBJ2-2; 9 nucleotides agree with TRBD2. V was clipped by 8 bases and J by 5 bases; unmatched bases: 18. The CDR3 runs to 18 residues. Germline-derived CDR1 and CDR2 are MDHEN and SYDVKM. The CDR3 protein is CASVASGIFVSSTGELFF. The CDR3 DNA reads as TGTGCCAGCGTGGCTAGCGGGATTTTTGTTTCTTCGACCGGGGAGCTGTTTTTT.

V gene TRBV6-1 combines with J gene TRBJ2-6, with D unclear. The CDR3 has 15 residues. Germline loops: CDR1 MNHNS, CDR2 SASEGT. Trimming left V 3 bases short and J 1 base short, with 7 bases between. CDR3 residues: CASSEAQSGANVLTF. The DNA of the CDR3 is TGTGCCAGCAGTGAGGCCCAGTCTGGGGCCAACGTCCTGACTTTC.

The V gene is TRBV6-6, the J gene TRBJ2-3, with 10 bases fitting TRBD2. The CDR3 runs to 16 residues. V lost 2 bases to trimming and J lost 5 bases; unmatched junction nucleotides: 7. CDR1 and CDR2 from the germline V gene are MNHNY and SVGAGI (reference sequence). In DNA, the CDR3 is TGTGCCAGCAGTTACAGGCTAGCGGGAGCAGGAGATACGCAGTATTTT. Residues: CASSYRLAGAGDTQYF.

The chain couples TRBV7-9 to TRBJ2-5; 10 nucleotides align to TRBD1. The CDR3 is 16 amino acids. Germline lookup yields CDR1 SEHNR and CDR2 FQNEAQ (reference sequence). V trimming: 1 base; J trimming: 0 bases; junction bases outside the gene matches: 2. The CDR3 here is CASSLGTGGNQETQYF. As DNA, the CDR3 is TGTGCCAGCAGCTTAGGGACAGGGGGAAACCAAGAGACCCAGTACTTC.

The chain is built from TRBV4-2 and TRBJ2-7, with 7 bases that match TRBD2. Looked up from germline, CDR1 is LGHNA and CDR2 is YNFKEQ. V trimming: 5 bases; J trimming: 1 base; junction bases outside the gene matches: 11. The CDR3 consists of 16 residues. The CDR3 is CASSWGGRLGSYEQYF. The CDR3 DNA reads TGTGCCAGCAGCTGGGGGGGTAGACTAGGGTCCTACGAGCAGTACTTC.

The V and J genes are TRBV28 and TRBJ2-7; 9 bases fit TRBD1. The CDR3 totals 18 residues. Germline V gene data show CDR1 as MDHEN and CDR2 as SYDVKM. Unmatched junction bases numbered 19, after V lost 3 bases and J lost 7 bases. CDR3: CASSFQPGQGVVGLEQYF. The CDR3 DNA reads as TGTGCCAGCAGTTTCCAGCCGGGACAGGGAGTGGTGGGGTTAGAGCAGTACTTC.